Included here is one TCR beta chain sequence, with context. This clonotype was observed a few times. Its cognate antigen has yet to be identified. There are no base qualities to consult, and no much larger clone falls within one base. The data stem from a study of T cells in Graves' hyperthyroidism and ophthalmopathy (dated by TCRdb to about 2019). Study-wide context: Peripheral blood samples were taken at initial diagnosis, before any treatment was given. TCR V-J signatures able to tell the groups apart were searched for in a discovery cohort of 90 to 100 patients, of whom 40 to 45 had Graves' ophthalmopathy and 57 had stable Graves' hyperthyroidism. In more than five Graves' hyperthyroidism patients, the study also compared T-cell repertoires from thyroid tissue with T-cell repertoires from blood. For training and testing, the 100 or so patients in the discovery cohort were randomly divided in a 7:3 ratio. According to the paper, TCR Vbeta CDR3 sequencing was carried out on about 140 peripheral blood samples, which came from 40 to 45 ophthalmopathy, 80 or so hyperthyroidism and roughly 17 progressor patients. An independent validation cohort of around 19 hyperthyroidism patients and 15 or so patients who later progressed to ophthalmopathy tested prospective prediction of ophthalmopathy. After sampling, hyperthyroidism patients received methimazole starting at 30 mg daily, and ophthalmopathy patients received high-dose intravenous methylprednisolone.

Graves' hyperthyroidism was defined as stable when no progression to ophthalmopathy occurred over 18 months of follow-up. Hyperthyroidism patients were newly diagnosed, had a disease duration of under 2 months, and were aged 18 to 65 years. The study excluded patients with uncontrolled infections, other autoimmune diseases, pregnancy or lactation. Clinical symptoms, serum thyroxine and TRAb, thyroid ultrasound, and orbital computed tomography formed the basis for the diagnoses. Ficoll-Paque density gradient centrifugation was used to isolate PBMCs from 10 ml of fresh peripheral blood. Total RNA was extracted with Trizol reagent, and quality was checked on an Agilent 2100 Bioanalyzer. The TCR beta CDR3 regions were amplified from RNA transcripts. The first round of RT-PCR for the TCR CDR3 was performed with the HTBI primer set and the Qiagen OneStep RT-PCR kit. A second multiplex PCR round built the libraries, followed by size selection and purification. Libraries were sequenced paired-end with 100 bp reads on an Illumina HiSeq2000. In the authors' own workflow: SOAPnuke was used to process the raw data, with reads discarded if the reads contained adapters or uncalled bases, had a mean Phred below 15, or lacked an exact constant-primer or identifier match. COPE v1.2.5 was used to merge high-quality paired reads, and clonotypes were defined as unique nucleotide sequences. MiTCR v1.1 was used to align clonotypes to the IMGT TRBV, TRBD and TRBJ reference segments. The analysis included only V-J combinations with a frequency above 0.0001, which together covered roughly 99% of the repertoires. A TCS score was defined as the ratio of F50 (clonal expansion) to E x V (chaos), with BLOSUM62-based TCRdist applied between CDR3 peptides within each V-J. Welch's t-statistics and random forest reduced around 520 V-J features to 10 to 15, which were used in a naive Bayes classifier (R e1071). TCRdb's own reprocessing of the public reads used fastp at Q25 and MiXCR and kept productive beta chains. When rows share a CDR3 protein, they turn into one entry using the most common DNA and genes. The V and J calls were determined by TCRdb, not by the authors. The sample profile shows about 700,000 distinct CDR3 sequences; less than 15% of them were found once. Jointly, the top ten make up roughly 10% of the sample.

General conclusions and limits of the study: In validation, the model predicted progression to ophthalmopathy with just under 71% sensitivity and approximately 78% specificity, a median of 6.5 months before onset. No statistical method was used to set the sample size in advance, and investigators knew the group allocation. A model built on a 13 V-J signature distinguished ophthalmopathy from stable hyperthyroidism, reaching about 88% sensitivity and about 81% specificity in cross-validation and 80%/75% in testing. Most expanded thyroid clonotypes (frequency above 0.001) were also detected in blood, suggesting blood repertoires may reflect thyroid immune responses.

In the germline V gene, CDR1 corresponds to MNHEY and CDR2 to SVGEGT. Including cysteine and phenylalanine, the CDR3 has 15 amino acids. Solely the CDR3 DNA is kept, with 45 bases framed from the first base. V and J are truncated by 2 bases and 4 bases respectively, leaving an intervening sequence of 12 bases. Recombination linked TRBV6-2 or TRBV6-3 to TRBJ1-3, with the D gene not clear enough to name. This TCR derives from a woman in her late teens or twenties with Graves' hyperthyroidism. The sample was blood. The CDR3 protein is CASSYGSARGNTIYF. The DNA sequence is as follows: TGTGCCAGCAGTTACGGGTCAGCACGGGGAAACACCATATATTTT.